The clone carrying this T cell receptor beta chain was seen only a few times. Antigen unknown. This sample stems from a study of cytomegalovirus exposure and HLA in healthy donors. Study-wide points: Differences between HLA loci emerged in a later analysis of TCR association rates, with DRB1 most and HLA-C fewest.

Both 60 Vbeta primers and 13 Jbeta primers went into the PCR. Clones were read by immunoSEQ multiplex PCR, and TCRdb kept only the in-frame ones, dropping some. Of 150,000 or so clones listed, around 74% are singletons. The CDR3 runs to 16 residues. The germline CDR1 and CDR2 sequences are SEHNR and FQNEAQ (reference sequence). With 7 bases clipped from V and 1 base from J, the junction kept 12 bases outside the gene matches. The sequenced sample consisted of PBMCs. The sequence was obtained from a male donor in good health and CMV-seronegative. J is TRBJ2-5 and V is TRBV7-9; the match to TRBD2 covers 7 bases. In DNA form, the CDR3 reads TGTGCCAGCACTCAAGGGAGGGTTCAAATCCAAGAGACCCAGTACTTC. Translated: CASTQGRVQIQETQYF.